This T cell receptor (beta chain) appears in the sequencing data of a study of blood T cell repertoires in COVID-19. Study overall: Samples taken during acute and convalescent COVID-19 were collected in the United States, Italy and Spain. From T cells, B-cell-depleted T cells, or PBMCs came the material, which was cDNA or gDNA.

Original data processing: From reference gene primer amplification, estimates of nucleated cell counts were derived. Measured with immunoSEQ multiplex PCR; TCRdb has only the in-frame clones, and not every one. Clone size and V and J calls were adopted from that table, with D and trimming inferred from the DNA. The sample contains under 200,000 clones, roughly 90% of which appear only once. Trimming removed 5 bases from V and 2 bases from J, with 10 bases in between. This CDR3 region has 13 residues. In germline, CDR1 is SEHNR, CDR2 FQNEAQ (reference sequence). Sequencing input: peripheral blood. The receptor's source is a woman in her 70s with acute or convalescent COVID-19. The chain joins TRBV7-9 to TRBJ2-7; D may be TRBD2 (5 bases). As DNA, the CDR3 is TGTGCCAGCAGCACCCGGGGAACCTACGAGCAGTACTTC. Its translation is CASSTRGTYEQYF.